What follows describes a single TCR beta chain. A multiplex PCR was run with 60 Vbeta primers and 13 Jbeta primers. This table comes from immunoSEQ multiplex PCR, and its TCRdb copy is limited to in-frame clones, with some not included. The sample shows around 190,000 clones, more than 65% of them seen only once. CDR1 is SGHRS and CDR2 is YFSETQ in the germline V gene. V was shortened by 4 bases and J by 3 bases, with 8 bases between the two germline ends. This CDR3 region has 14 residues. The sample is drawn from a study of cytomegalovirus exposure and HLA in healthy donors. This chain joins TRBV5-1 and TRBJ1-6; D not certain. The sequencing input was PBMCs. This TCR came from a woman aged 45-59 years in good health and CMV-seronegative. The DNA of the CDR3 is TGCGCCAGCAGCACCGGGAACTATAATTCACCCCTCCACTTT. It specifies CASSTGNYNSPLHF.